This TCR beta chain appears in the sequencing data of a study of blood T cell repertoires in COVID-19. Across the study: COVID-19 samples collected from the United States, Italy and Spain covered acute and convalescent phases.

The V gene's germline CDR1 is KGHSH and CDR2 LQKENI. J was trimmed by 0 bases and V by 3 bases; bases with no gene match: 10. The CDR3 extends over 17 amino acids. In the study's own analysis: The authors estimated nucleated cell counts from reference gene primer amplification. TCRdb keeps only in-frame clones here, not all; method: immunoSEQ multiplex PCR. D and trimming come from the DNA, and the V and J calls and clone size come from that table. The sample lists about 280,000 clones, about 90% occurring once. The V gene is TRBV18, the J gene TRBJ1-1, with 7 nucleotides matching TRBD1. The sequenced sample consisted of PBMCs or T cells enriched from blood (not recorded which). This receptor was taken from a woman between 18 and 29 years old with acute COVID-19. The CDR3 bases are TGTGCCAGCTCACCCACAGGGGTCATGGGCATGAACACTGAAGCTTTCTTT. This translates into CASSPTGVMGMNTEAFF.